The entry below describes one TCR beta chain. CD8 cells regarded as naive lacked CD45RO, were positively chosen for CCR7, and omitted terminally differentiated effector memory CD45RA+ cells. These data belong to a study of shared clonotypes between healthy human individuals. From germline, CDR1 is DFQATT and CDR2 SNEGSKA (reference sequence). The CDR3 totals 11 residues. V dropped 3 bases and J dropped 6 bases, with 6 bases sitting between them. Repertoires were generated with immunoSEQ multiplex PCR, while TCRdb's copy carries only in-frame clones and drops some. Among about 700,000 clones listed, about 91% were seen once.

Sequencing input: naive CD8+ T cells sorted from blood. The rearrangement joins TRBV20-1 to TRBJ1-5; D unresolved. The receptor's source is a man under 40 in good health. In DNA form, the CDR3 reads TGCAGTGCTAGTGAGGCTCAGCCCCAGCATTTT. It codes for CSASEAQPQHF.